What follows are 11 T cell receptor beta chains derived from one specimen sequenced in a study of T cell repertoires in cytomegalovirus infection. One entry per CDR3 protein, called by TCRdb with MiXCR from the reads. The data hold about 830,000 distinct CDR3 sequences, with around a third observed a single time. These receptors lack a known antigen. The material was cultured CD8+ T cells from PBMCs, obtained from culture after CMV antigen stimulation. The receptors derive from a human donor in good health (CMV status not recorded). Some clones in this sample may be carry-over from other donors' samples.

The CDR3 sequence: CATSDLPFNEQFF. The CDR3 coding sequence is TGTGCCACCAGTGATTTGCCTTTCAATGAGCAGTTCTTC. The chain joins TRBV24-1 to TRBJ2-1; no clear D gene. The length of the CDR3 is 13 residues. V was pared by 0 bases and J by 6 bases, with 5 bases between. From germline, CDR1 is KGHDR and CDR2 SFDVKD.

The chain is built from TRBV7-9 and TRBJ2-5; either TRBD1 or TRBD2 may fit D (5 bases each). CDR3 length: 13 residues. V dropped 7 bases and J dropped 4 bases, with 13 bases sitting between them. The germline V gene has CDR1 SEHNR and CDR2 FQNEAQ (reference sequence). The CDR3 protein is CASTSTGRETQYF. CDR3 in DNA: TGTGCCAGCACCTCAACGGGGCGAGAGACCCAGTACTTC.

There are a few counts of this clonotype. The chain couples TRBV7-6 to TRBJ1-1, with D possibly matching TRBD1 (6 bases). Germline lookup yields CDR1 SGHVS and CDR2 FNYEAQ. CDR3 size: 15 residues. Trimming pared 4 bases from V and 1 base from J, leaving 13 bases between. The CDR3 reads CASSSSRGPNTEAFF. DNA for the CDR3: TGTGCCAGCAGCTCGAGCCGGGGGCCGAACACTGAAGCTTTCTTT.

V and J are TRBV25-1 and TRBJ1-1; TRBD1 aligns across 8 bases. The CDR3 runs to 11 residues. Germline V lookup: CDR1 MGHDK, CDR2 SYGVNS. V lost 10 bases, J lost 5 bases, and 3 bases stayed unmatched. The CDR3 sequence: CAIRTGTEAFF. In nucleotides, the CDR3 is TGTGCCATCAGGACAGGGACTGAAGCTTTCTTT.

This chain joins TRBV28 and TRBJ1-2; tentative D call: TRBD1 (5 bases). CDR1 is MDHEN and CDR2 is SYDVKM in the germline V gene. V was pared by 8 bases and J by 4 bases, with 20 bases between. The CDR3 has 15 amino acids. The CDR3 protein is CASAPDVTGAYGYTF. The DNA of the CDR3 is TGTGCCAGCGCCCCGGACGTAACAGGAGCCTATGGCTACACCTTC.

The rearrangement joins TRBV6-5 to TRBJ1-1, with D possibly being TRBD1 (5 bases). This CDR3 is built from 15 residues. Trimming removed 0 bases from V and 3 bases from J, with 11 bases in between. The V gene's germline CDR1 is MNHEY and CDR2 SVGAGI. CDR3 protein: CASSYSIGVYTEAFF. For the CDR3, the DNA is TGTGCCAGCAGTTACTCAATAGGGGTTTACACTGAAGCTTTCTTT.

The chain is built from TRBV5-1 and TRBJ2-1, with TRBD1 identical over 10 bases. CDR3 length equals 16 residues. After removal of 2 bases from V and 3 bases from J, the junction contained 5 bases not matched to a gene. Germline loops: CDR1 SGHRS, CDR2 YFSETQ. The chain's CDR3 is CASSFRGQGGYNEQFF. For the CDR3, the DNA is TGCGCCAGCAGCTTCCGAGGACAGGGGGGCTACAATGAGCAGTTCTTC.

This clonotype was seen only a few times. The chain links TRBV7-9 to TRBJ2-7; D might be TRBD2 (6 bases). This CDR3 spans 14 amino acids. The V end was cut by 7 bases, the J end by 1 base, with 14 bases between. Germline-derived CDR1 and CDR2 are SEHNR and FQNEAQ (reference sequence). The CDR3 bases are TGTGCCAGCACCTCCTCGGGAGCTTCCTACGAGCAGTACGTC. It translates to CASTSSGASYEQYV.

This clonotype was observed a few times. This sequence joins TRBV19 and TRBJ2-1; D is unclear. Germline V gene data show CDR1 as LNHDA and CDR2 as SQIVND (reference sequence). V dropped 9 bases and J dropped 4 bases, with 13 bases sitting between them. This CDR3 is built from 13 residues. CDR3 sequence reads: CASSIAPYNEQFF. Here the CDR3 DNA reads TGTGCCAGCAGCATCGCCCCTTACAATGAGCAGTTCTTC.

This clonotype appeared many times. The chain carries TRBV7-8 and TRBJ2-1; weak D call: TRBD2 (5 bases). Germline CDR1 SGHVS, CDR2 FQNEAQ. The CDR3 spans 12 residues. Trimming stripped 4 bases from V and 9 bases from J, with 10 bases between. CDR3 residues: CASSSGLFEQFF. The CDR3 nucleotides are TGTGCCAGCAGCTCTGGACTTTTTGAGCAGTTCTTC. The full variable domain, completed using reference TRBV7-8 and TRBJ2-1, is GAGVSQSPRYKVAKRGQDVALRCDPISGHVSLFWYQQALGQGPEFLTYFQNEAQLDKSGLPSDRFFAERPEGSVSTLKIQRTQQEDSAVYLCASSSGLFEQFFGPGTRLTVL.

A few counts support this clonotype. The V gene is TRBV7-9, the J gene TRBJ1-2; weak D call: TRBD1 (6 bases). The CDR3 is 12 amino acids. Germline-derived CDR1 and CDR2 are SEHNR and FQNEAQ (reference sequence). V lost 5 bases, J lost 8 bases, and 12 bases lay in between. Written as DNA, the CDR3 is TGTGCCAGCAGCGGCGGGGGGCTCGGCTACACCTTC. It codes for CASSGGGLGYTF.